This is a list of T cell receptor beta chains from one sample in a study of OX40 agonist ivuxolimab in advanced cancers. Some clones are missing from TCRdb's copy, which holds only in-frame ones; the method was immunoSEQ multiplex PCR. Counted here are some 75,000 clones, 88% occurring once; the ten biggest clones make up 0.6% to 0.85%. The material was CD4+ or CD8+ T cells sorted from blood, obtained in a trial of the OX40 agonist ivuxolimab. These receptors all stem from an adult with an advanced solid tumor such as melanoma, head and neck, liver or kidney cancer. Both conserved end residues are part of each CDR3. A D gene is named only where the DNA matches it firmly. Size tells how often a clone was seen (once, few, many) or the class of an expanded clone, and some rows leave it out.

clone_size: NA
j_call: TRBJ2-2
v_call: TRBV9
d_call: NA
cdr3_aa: CASSVATQAGELFF
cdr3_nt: TGTGCCAGCAGCGTAGCTACCCAGGCCGGGGAGCTGTTTTTT

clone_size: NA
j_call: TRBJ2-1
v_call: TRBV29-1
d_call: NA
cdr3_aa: CSARSSGERHNEQFF
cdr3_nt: TGCAGTGCGAGGTCTTCAGGGGAGCGGCACAATGAGCAGTTCTTC

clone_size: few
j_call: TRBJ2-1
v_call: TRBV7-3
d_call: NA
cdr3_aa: CASAKRSYNEQFF
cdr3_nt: TGTGCCAGCGCCAAGCGGTCCTACAATGAGCAGTTCTTC

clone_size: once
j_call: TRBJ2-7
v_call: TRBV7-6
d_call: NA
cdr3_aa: CASSNQGYEQYF
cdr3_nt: TGTGCCAGCAGCAACCAGGGTTACGAGCAGTACTTC

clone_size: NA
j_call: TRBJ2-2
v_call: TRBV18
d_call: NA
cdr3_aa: CASSPQLDSTGELFF
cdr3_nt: TGTGCCAGCTCACCACAGTTGGACAGCACCGGGGAGCTGTTTTTT

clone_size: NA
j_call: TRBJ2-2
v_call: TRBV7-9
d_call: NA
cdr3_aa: CASSLTTSGELFF
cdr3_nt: TGTGCCAGCAGCTTAACGACCTCCGGGGAGCTGTTTTTT

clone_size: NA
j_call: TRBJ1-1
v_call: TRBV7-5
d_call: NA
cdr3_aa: CARSPRTAEAFF
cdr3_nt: TGTGCCAGAAGCCCCCGGACAGCTGAAGCTTTCTTT

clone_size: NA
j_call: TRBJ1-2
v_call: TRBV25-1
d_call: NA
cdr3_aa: CASLHSGYTF
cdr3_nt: TGTGCCAGCCTTCACTCTGGCTACACCTTC

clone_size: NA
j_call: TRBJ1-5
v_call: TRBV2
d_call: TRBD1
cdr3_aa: CASSYRGGNQPQHF
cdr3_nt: TGTGCCAGCAGTTACAGGGGGGGCAATCAGCCCCAGCATTTT

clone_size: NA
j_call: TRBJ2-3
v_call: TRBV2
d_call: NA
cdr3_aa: CASSDGGGADTQYF
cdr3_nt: TGTGCCAGCAGTGATGGAGGGGGCGCAGATACGCAGTATTTT